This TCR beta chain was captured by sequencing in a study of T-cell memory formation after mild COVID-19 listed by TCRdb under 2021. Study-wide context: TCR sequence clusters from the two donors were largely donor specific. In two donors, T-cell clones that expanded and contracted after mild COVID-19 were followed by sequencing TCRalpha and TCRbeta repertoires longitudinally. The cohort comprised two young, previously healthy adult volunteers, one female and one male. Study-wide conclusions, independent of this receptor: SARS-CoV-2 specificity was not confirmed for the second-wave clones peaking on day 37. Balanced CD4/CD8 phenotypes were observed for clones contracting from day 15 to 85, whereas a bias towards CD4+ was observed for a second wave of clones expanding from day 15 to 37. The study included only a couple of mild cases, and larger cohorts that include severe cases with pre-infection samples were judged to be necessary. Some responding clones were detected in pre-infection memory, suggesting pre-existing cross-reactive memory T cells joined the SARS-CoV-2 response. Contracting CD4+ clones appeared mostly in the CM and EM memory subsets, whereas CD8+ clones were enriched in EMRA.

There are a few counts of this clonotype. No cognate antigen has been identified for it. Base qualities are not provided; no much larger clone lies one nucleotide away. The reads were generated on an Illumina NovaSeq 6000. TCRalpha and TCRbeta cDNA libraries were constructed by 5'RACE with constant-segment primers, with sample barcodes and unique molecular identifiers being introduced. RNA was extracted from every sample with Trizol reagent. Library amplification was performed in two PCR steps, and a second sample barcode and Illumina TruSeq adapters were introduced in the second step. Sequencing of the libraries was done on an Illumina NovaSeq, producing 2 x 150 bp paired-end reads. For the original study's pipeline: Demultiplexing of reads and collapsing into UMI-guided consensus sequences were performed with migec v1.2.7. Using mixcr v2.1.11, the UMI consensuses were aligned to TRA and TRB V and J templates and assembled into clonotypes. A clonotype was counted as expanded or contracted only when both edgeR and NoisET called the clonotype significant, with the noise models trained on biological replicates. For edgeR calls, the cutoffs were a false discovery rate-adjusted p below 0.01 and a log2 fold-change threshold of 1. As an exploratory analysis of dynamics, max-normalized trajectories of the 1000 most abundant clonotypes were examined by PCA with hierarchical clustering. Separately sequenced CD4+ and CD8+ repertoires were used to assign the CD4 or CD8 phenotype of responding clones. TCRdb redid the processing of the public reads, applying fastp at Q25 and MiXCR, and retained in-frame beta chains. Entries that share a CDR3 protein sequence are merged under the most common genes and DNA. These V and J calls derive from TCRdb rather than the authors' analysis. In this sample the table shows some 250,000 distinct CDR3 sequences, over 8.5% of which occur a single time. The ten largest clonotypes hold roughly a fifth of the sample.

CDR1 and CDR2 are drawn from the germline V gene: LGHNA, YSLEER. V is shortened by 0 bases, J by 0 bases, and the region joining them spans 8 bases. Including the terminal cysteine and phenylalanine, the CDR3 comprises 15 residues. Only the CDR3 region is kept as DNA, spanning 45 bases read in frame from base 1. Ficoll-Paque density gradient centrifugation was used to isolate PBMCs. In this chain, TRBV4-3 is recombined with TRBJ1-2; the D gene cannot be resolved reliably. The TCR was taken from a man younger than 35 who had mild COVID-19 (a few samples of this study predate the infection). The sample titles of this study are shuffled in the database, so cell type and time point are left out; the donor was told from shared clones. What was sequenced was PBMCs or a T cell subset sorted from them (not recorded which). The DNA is TGCGCCAGCAGCCAAGATCTCACAACTAACTATGGCTACACCTTC. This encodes CASSQDLTTNYGYTF.